The 27 T cell receptor beta chains reported below all come from one sample, sequenced in a study of cytomegalovirus exposure and HLA in healthy donors. This PCR relied on a set of 60 Vbeta primers and 13 Jbeta primers. Libraries were prepared by immunoSEQ multiplex PCR; TCRdb keeps only in-frame clonotypes and omits some of them. The top ten hold about 4.5% of the sample, which has over 150,000 clones, approximately 80% seen once. Sequenced input: PBMCs. Every receptor here comes from a man aged 35 to 55 in good health and CMV-seronegative.

The CDR3 region is CASSHTGQALGLFF. DNA for the CDR3: TGTGCCAGCAGCCATACGGGACAGGCGTTAGGACTGTTTTTT. The genes are TRBV7-9 and TRBJ1-4; 8 bases line up with TRBD1. The CDR3 loop spans 14 amino acids. Trimming cost V 5 bases and J 13 bases; bases outside gene matches: 12. Germline V CDR1 and CDR2: SEHNR, FQNEAQ (reference sequence).

The V call is TRBV5-6, the J call TRBJ1-2; D ambiguous. CDR1 and CDR2 (germline): SGHDT, YYEEEE. Trimming took 3 bases from V and 7 from J, leaving 7 bases between them. The CDR3 length is 11 residues. The CDR3 region has the DNA TGTGCCAGCAGCTCTCACAGTGGCTACACCTTC. The encoded protein is CASSSHSGYTF.

The J gene is TRBJ2-7, the V gene TRBV6-6; D might be TRBD1 (7 bases). This CDR3 region has 14 residues. Germline V gene data show CDR1 as MNHNY and CDR2 as SVGAGI (reference sequence). The ends were cut back, 8 bases at V and 4 bases at J, with 18 bases in the middle. The CDR3 region is CASDEAGGGYEQYF. CDR3 nucleotides: TGTGCCAGCGACGAAGCAGGGGGAGGATACGAGCAGTACTTC.

The rearrangement links TRBV9 to TRBJ2-5; 7 nucleotides agree with TRBD1. The CDR3 runs to 13 residues. CDR1 and CDR2 (germline): SGDLS, YYNGEE. V lost 4 bases to trimming and J lost 5 bases; unmatched junction nucleotides: 5. CDR3 bases: TGTGCCAGCAGCCGCGACAGGGTGGAGACCCAGTACTTC. It codes for CASSRDRVETQYF. Complete variable domain (other parts from reference TRBV9 and TRBJ2-5): DSGVTQTPKHLITATGQRVTLRCSPRSGDLSVYWYQQSLDQGLQFLIQYYNGEERAKGNILERFSAQQFPDLHSELNLSSLELGDSALYFCASSRDRVETQYFGPGTRLLVL.

CDR3 region: CASSSPSTEAFF. CDR3 DNA: TGTGCCAGCAGCTCCCCATCCACTGAAGCTTTCTTT. This chain uses TRBV5-4 with TRBJ1-1; D remains ambiguous. Looked up from germline, CDR1 is SGHNT and CDR2 is YYREEE (reference sequence). Trimming removed 3 bases at V and 4 bases at J, with 7 bases between. The CDR3 spans 12 residues.

The rearrangement joins TRBV6-6 to TRBJ2-3; maybe TRBD1 (6 bases). The CDR3 is 14 amino acids. V dropped 7 bases and J dropped 6 bases, with 17 bases sitting between them. CDR1 MNHNY and CDR2 SVGAGI come from the germline V gene (reference sequence). The CDR3 loop is CASKDRTARDTQYF. CDR3 coding DNA: TGTGCCAGCAAGGATCGGACAGCTAGGGATACGCAGTATTTT.

The chain employs TRBV7-8 and TRBJ2-1; 9 bases line up with TRBD2. V lost 3 bases to trimming and J lost 8 bases; unmatched junction nucleotides: 5. Germline V lookup: CDR1 SGHVS, CDR2 FQNEAQ. The CDR3 loop spans 14 amino acids. The CDR3: CASSFWRGGDEQFF. CDR3 nucleotides: TGTGCCAGCAGCTTTTGGCGGGGGGGTGATGAGCAGTTCTTC.

This chain connects TRBV12-5 to TRBJ1-1; D may be TRBD1 (5 bases). The germline V and J ends were trimmed by 0 bases and 6 bases, with 17 bases remaining between them. The CDR3 spans 16 residues. CDR1 LGHNT and CDR2 FRNRAP come from the germline V gene. Here the CDR3 reads CASGLVVTGGKAEAFF. CDR3 nucleotide sequence: TGTGCTAGTGGTTTGGTAGTTACCGGGGGAAAGGCTGAAGCTTTCTTT.

The V call is TRBV4-3, the J call TRBJ2-1; 9 nucleotides agree with TRBD1. This CDR3 region has 16 residues. Germline V CDR1 and CDR2: LGHNA, YSLEER. V was clipped by 4 bases and J by 2 bases; unmatched bases: 6. The CDR3 protein is CASSLWTGEAYNEQFF. The CDR3 DNA follows: TGCGCCAGCAGCCTCTGGACAGGGGAGGCCTACAATGAGCAGTTCTTC.

CDR3 DNA sequence: TGTGCCAGCAGCGTAGGGACAGGGGGCGCGGACACTGAAGCTTTCTTT. Translated, it gives CASSVGTGGADTEAFF. The genes are TRBV9 and TRBJ1-1; TRBD1 agrees at 11 bases. The germline gives CDR1 SGDLS, CDR2 YYNGEE. The CDR3 runs 16 residues. Unmatched junction bases numbered 4, after V lost 0 bases and J lost 3 bases.

This clone has more than one count but fewer than ten. The chain carries TRBV30 and TRBJ1-2; TRBD1 matches at 9 bases. CDR3 length equals 16 residues. The germline CDR1 and CDR2 sequences are GTSNPN and SVGIG (reference sequence). The trim removed 2 bases at V and 5 bases at J, leaving 12 bases unmatched. This chain's CDR3 is CAWSSGTGPYGYGYTF. The CDR3 nucleotides read TGTGCCTGGAGTTCGGGGACAGGGCCCTATGGGTATGGCTACACCTTC.

This chain links TRBV6-6 with TRBJ2-7; D is unresolved. V was clipped by 6 bases and J by 9 bases, with 21 bases between them. The germline V gene encodes CDR1 MNHNY and CDR2 SVGAGI (reference sequence). The CDR3 length is 14 residues. The CDR3 region has the DNA TGTGCCAGCAGCCCGGTGGGCATACTTCTCGTGCAGTACTTC. Its translation is CASSPVGILLVQYF.

The chain carries TRBV11-3 and TRBJ2-2; D is possibly TRBD2 (6 bases). Trimming took 8 bases from V and 0 from J, leaving 10 bases between them. The CDR3 is 14 residues long. From germline, CDR1 is SGHNT and CDR2 YENEEA. The CDR3 nucleotides read TGTGCCAGCGGAGGGGACGCGAACACCGGGGAGCTGTTTTTT. It yields the protein CASGGDANTGELFF.

V is TRBV5-1 and J is TRBJ1-1, with D unclear. Deletions cut 6 bases from V and 0 bases from J, with 15 bases between. Germline values: CDR1 SGHRS, CDR2 YFSETQ. This CDR3 has 15 residues. DNA for the CDR3: TGCGCCAGCAAGGAGACGCCTTCAATGAACACTGAAGCTTTCTTT. Translation gives CASKETPSMNTEAFF.

This clone was seen only a few times. The rearrangement joins TRBV6-1 to TRBJ1-5; D not resolved. This CDR3 is built from 14 residues. Germline CDR1 is MNHNS and CDR2 is SASEGT. The V gene lost 2 bases and the J gene lost 1 base, with 6 bases spanning the gap. The CDR3, as DNA: TGTGCCAGCAGTGAATGGCGGAGCAATCAGCCCCAGCATTTT. Translating gives CASSEWRSNQPQHF.

V gene TRBV27 combines with J gene TRBJ1-1, with D possibly TRBD1 on 6 matching bases. The CDR3 has 15 residues. Germline CDR1 reads MNHEY; CDR2 reads SMNVEV (reference sequence). Trimming stripped 6 bases from V and 6 bases from J, with 20 bases between. In nucleotides, the CDR3 is TGTGCCAGCAGCCAAAAAGGGCAGGGGAGGGCTGAAGCTTTCTTT. Translated: CASSQKGQGRAEAFF.

The J gene is TRBJ2-5, the V gene TRBV27; no firm D call. This CDR3 contains 13 residues. The V end was cut by 3 bases, the J end by 4 bases, with 9 bases between. CDR1 and CDR2 (germline): MNHEY, SMNVEV (reference sequence). The CDR3 sequence is CASSFGSGETQYF. The CDR3 DNA reads TGTGCCAGCAGTTTCGGGTCGGGAGAGACCCAGTACTTC.

The DNA for the CDR3 is TGCGCCAGCAGCCAAGGTGGCGGCCAGATCTACGAGCAGTACTTC. Its protein is CASSQGGGQIYEQYF. The rearrangement joins TRBV4-1 to TRBJ2-7; no clear D gene. The CDR3 loop spans 15 amino acids. Germline V gene data show CDR1 as MGHRA and CDR2 as YSYEKL. V lost 1 base and J 3 bases, leaving 13 bases between the germline ends.

The chain couples TRBV5-1 to TRBJ2-3; the match to TRBD1 covers 7 bases. The CDR3 length is 15 residues. Germline loops: CDR1 SGHRS, CDR2 YFSETQ. V was pared by 6 bases and J by 2 bases, with 9 bases of the junction left unmatched. The CDR3 DNA follows: TGCGCCAGCAAGGGGTCAGGACAGGCCACAGATACGCAGTATTTT. Protein product: CASKGSGQATDTQYF.

V usage is TRBV5-6 and J usage is TRBJ1-4, with 8 bases lining up with TRBD1. The ends lost 4 bases at V and 10 bases at J; junction bases unmatched: 9. The CDR3 contains 14 residues. Looked up from germline, CDR1 is SGHDT and CDR2 is YYEEEE. CDR3 nucleotide sequence: TGTGCCAGCAGCCTAGGACAGGGTGTAGGAAAACTGTTTTTT. Amino acid sequence: CASSLGQGVGKLFF.

The chain couples TRBV19 to TRBJ2-7, with 13 bases lining up with TRBD2. The CDR3 loop spans 12 amino acids. Germline V gene lookup returns CDR1 LNHDA and CDR2 SQIVND (reference sequence). V shed 5 bases and J 11 bases; nucleotides not matched to a gene: 3. CDR3 protein: CASSGGLAGKYF. The DNA of the CDR3 is TGTGCCAGTAGTGGGGGACTAGCGGGGAAGTACTTC.

The chain joins TRBV7-3 to TRBJ2-3; D may be TRBD1 (5 bases). This CDR3 comprises 15 residues. V gave up 5 bases and J gave up 1 base, with 13 bases separating them. Germline V gives CDR1 SGHTA, CDR2 FQGTGA. The CDR3 loop is CASSPDRARTDTQYF. CDR3 in DNA: TGTGCCAGCAGCCCAGACAGAGCCCGCACAGATACGCAGTATTTT.

V gene TRBV7-3 combines with J gene TRBJ2-7; perhaps TRBD1 as D (6 bases). CDR1 is SGHTA and CDR2 is FQGTGA in the germline V gene. This CDR3 is built from 13 residues. V lost 3 bases and J 5 bases, leaving 11 bases between the germline ends. CDR3 protein: CASSFAGGHEQYF. For the CDR3, the DNA is TGTGCCAGCAGCTTCGCTGGGGGCCACGAGCAGTACTTC.

The genes are TRBV6-5 and TRBJ1-1, with a possible D match to TRBD1 (6 bases). Per germline, CDR1 MNHEY and CDR2 SVGAGI. Deletions cut 4 bases from V and 5 bases from J, with 17 bases between. CDR3 length equals 15 residues. CDR3 region: CASSSGTSGTTEAFF. The CDR3 DNA follows: TGTGCCAGCAGTTCCGGGACATCGGGAACGACTGAAGCTTTCTTT.

The rearrangement uses TRBV25-1 and TRBJ1-2; D unresolved. Germline CDR1 and CDR2: MGHDK and SYGVNS. Trimming removed 5 bases at V and 11 bases at J, with 24 bases between. The CDR3 runs 15 residues. The CDR3 spells CASSPNGSPYEGYTF. The DNA for the CDR3 is TGTGCCAGCAGTCCGAACGGGAGCCCATATGAGGGTTACACCTTC.

This chain links TRBV19 with TRBJ2-1, with D maybe TRBD2 (6 bases). The CDR3 loop spans 15 amino acids. From germline, CDR1 is LNHDA and CDR2 SQIVND (reference sequence). Trimming left V 7 bases short and J 8 bases short, with 21 bases between. CDR3 region: CASTPGTVWEDEQFF. The CDR3 nucleotides read TGTGCCAGTACCCCCGGGACTGTGTGGGAGGATGAGCAGTTCTTC.

Regarding this clone: The conserved phenylalanine or tryptophan is not found at the CDR3 terminus, so this likely reflects a read error. Because the CDR3's place on the DNA is in doubt, the DNA is left out and the CDR3 is given as listed by TCRdb. The gene calls are TRBV28 and TRBJ2-7; the DNA was not used to check the table's D call, TRBD1. The V gene's germline CDR1 is MDHEN and CDR2 SYDVKM. The CDR3 length is 12 residues, termini included. The CDR3 region is CASSFSLGTASL.